A single sample is the source of the 14 T cell receptor beta chains below, sequenced in a study of T cells in Graves' hyperthyroidism and ophthalmopathy. Amplified regions were TCR beta CDR3 sequences from RNA transcripts. HTBI primers were the set used in a first-round RT-PCR of the TCR CDR3. TCRdb reprocessed the multiplex PCR reads with MiXCR, giving one entry per CDR3 protein. Of 730,000 or so distinct CDR3 sequences in the sample, about 19% were seen once. The sample comprised blood. All receptors derive from a woman in her fifties or sixties with Graves' hyperthyroidism that later progressed to Graves' ophthalmopathy.

Many counts were recorded for this clonotype. CDR3 coding DNA: TGTGCCAGCAGTACCCTCTTGGATACGCAGTATTTT. Protein sequence: CASSTLLDTQYF. The chain uses TRBV6-1 and TRBJ2-3; no firm D call. The CDR3 runs to 12 residues. CDR1 and CDR2 from the germline V gene are MNHNS and SASEGT. V dropped 5 bases and J dropped 6 bases, with 9 bases sitting between them.

J is TRBJ2-5 and V is TRBV6-1; 10 nucleotides match TRBD2. The CDR3 totals 15 residues. Per germline, CDR1 MNHNS and CDR2 SASEGT. V gave up 5 bases and J gave up 3 bases; unmatched junction bases: 6. As DNA, the CDR3 is TGTGCCAGCAGTCCCATAACTAGCGGGGAAGAGACCCAGTACTTC. This translates into CASSPITSGEETQYF.

This clonotype has ten or more counts. The chain's CDR3 is CASSLGQLEETQYF. CDR3 in DNA: TGTGCCAGCAGCCTGGGGCAGCTTGAGGAGACCCAGTACTTC. This chain links TRBV7-9 with TRBJ2-5; D might be TRBD1 (5 bases). Germline CDR1 SEHNR, CDR2 FQNEAQ (reference sequence). V lost 5 bases and J lost 5, with 15 bases in between. This CDR3 is built from 14 residues.

The rearrangement joins TRBV5-1 to TRBJ1-4; D possibly corresponds to TRBD1 (6 bases). Trimming took 5 bases from V and 8 from J, leaving 19 bases between them. Germline CDR1 is SGHRS and CDR2 is YFSETQ. The CDR3 totals 15 residues. CDR3 residues: CASSQGSGVGEKLFF. Written as DNA, the CDR3 is TGCGCCAGCAGTCAAGGATCAGGGGTCGGGGAAAAACTGTTTTTT.

The gene calls are TRBV7-2 and TRBJ1-1; the D is unclear. The CDR3 runs to 12 residues. The germline V gene encodes CDR1 SGHTA and CDR2 FQGNSA. V was cut by 0 bases and J by 7 bases, with 6 bases left in between. Here the CDR3 reads CASSLAAVEAFF. The DNA for the CDR3 is TGTGCCAGCAGCTTAGCGGCAGTTGAAGCTTTCTTT.

This chain joins TRBV12-3 or TRBV12-4 and TRBJ2-2; tentative D call: TRBD1 (5 bases). The V gene lost 1 base and the J gene lost 7 bases, with 10 bases spanning the gap. CDR3 size: 14 residues. CDR3 in DNA: TGTGCCAGCAGTTTAGGACAGATTAGCGGGGAGCTGTTTTTT. Its translation is CASSLGQISGELFF.

The rearrangement links TRBV27 to TRBJ1-2; maybe TRBD1 (5 bases). Germline V lookup: CDR1 MNHEY, CDR2 SMNVEV (reference sequence). This CDR3 has 11 residues. Trimming cost V 8 bases and J 8 bases, with 12 bases left between them. The CDR3 bases are TGTGCCAGCCGTCTAGAGGGGGGCTACACCTTC. Protein: CASRLEGGYTF.

This clonotype was counted many times. The V and J genes are TRBV10-3 and TRBJ2-5; D may be TRBD1 (5 bases). Germline CDR1 reads ENHRY; CDR2 reads SYGVKD. The V and J ends lost 0 bases and 1 base respectively, with 9 bases between them. The CDR3 runs 15 residues. CDR3 loop: CAISESAGSQETQYF. Written as DNA, the CDR3 is TGTGCCATCAGTGAGTCGGCAGGGTCCCAAGAGACCCAGTACTTC.

The sample holds a few counts of this clonotype. The chain employs TRBV5-1 and TRBJ1-2, with TRBD1 as a possible D gene (5 bases). In germline, CDR1 is SGHRS, CDR2 YFSETQ. The CDR3 spans 16 residues. Trimming left V 0 bases short and J 0 bases short, with 12 bases between. For the CDR3, the DNA is TGCGCCAGCAGCTTGGGCTTCCAGGGAGCTAACTATGGCTACACCTTC. This codes for CASSLGFQGANYGYTF.

This sequence joins TRBV30 and TRBJ1-1; TRBD1 agrees at 7 bases. Germline assignment: CDR1 GTSNPN and CDR2 SVGIG (reference sequence). CDR3 length: 15 residues. J gave up 4 bases and V 0 bases, and 8 bases lay outside the gene matches. The CDR3 spells CAWSVGPTGVTEAFF. CDR3 nucleotides: TGTGCCTGGAGTGTCGGACCTACAGGGGTCACTGAAGCTTTCTTT.

On this clonotype itself: This may arise from a read error, as a much more abundant clone is one base away. The chain couples TRBV2 to TRBJ2-2; possible D gene TRBD2, 7 bases. Trimming removed 7 bases from V and 3 bases from J, with 12 bases in between. The CDR3 has 14 residues. Germline lookup yields CDR1 SNHLY and CDR2 FYNNEI. CDR3 protein: CASTVGGDTGELFF. CDR3 in DNA: TGTGCCAGCACAGTAGGGGGGGACACCGGGGAGCTGTTTTTT.

This clonotype was seen many times. V and J are TRBV3-1 and TRBJ1-5; the D is unclear. CDR3 length: 13 amino acids. Germline V lookup: CDR1 LGHDT, CDR2 YNNKEL (reference sequence). V lost 0 bases to trimming and J lost 7 bases, with 7 bases between them. CDR3 nucleotide sequence: TGTGCCAGCAGCCAAGATAGGTACCAGCCCCAGCATTTT. Translating gives CASSQDRYQPQHF.

This clonotype was observed many times. The chain employs TRBV5-8 and TRBJ2-5; 8 nucleotides line up with TRBD2. Germline loops: CDR1 SGHTS, CDR2 YDEGEE. V lost 0 bases, J lost 3 bases, and 19 bases stayed unmatched. This CDR3 contains 20 residues. Here the CDR3 reads CASSLGLTGLAGLREETQYF. The CDR3 DNA is TGTGCCAGCAGCTTGGGACTTACCGGACTAGCCGGGTTAAGGGAAGAGACCCAGTACTTC.

The table lists this clonotype with many counts. The chain recombines TRBV3-1 with TRBJ1-2; D perhaps matches TRBD1 (6 bases). Per germline, CDR1 LGHDT and CDR2 YNNKEL (reference sequence). This CDR3 contains 15 residues. V lost 2 bases, J lost 3 bases, and 13 bases lay in between. DNA for the CDR3: TGTGCCAGCAGCCAATTCGGACAGAGCTACTATGGCTACACCTTC. Residues: CASSQFGQSYYGYTF.